What follows describes a single T cell receptor beta chain. These data originate in a study of technical replicates of blood from a handful of donors. Assay: immunoSEQ multiplex PCR; the TCRdb copy retains only in-frame clones and omits some. The sample yields roughly 68,000 clones, approximately 97% seen once. The germline CDR1 and CDR2 sequences are MNHNS and SASEGT. The CDR3 extends over 15 amino acids. Trimming cost V 2 bases and J 6 bases; bases outside gene matches: 6. Source material: T cells isolated from PBMCs. This chain connects TRBV6-1 to TRBJ1-5; 8 nucleotides match TRBD1. This TCR was recovered from a human donor in good health. CDR3 DNA: TGTGCCAGCAGTGAAACAGACAGGGGAATTCAGCCCCAGCATTTT. As protein: CASSETDRGIQPQHF.